A selection of T cell receptor beta chains follows, all from one sample in a study of T cells in Graves' hyperthyroidism and ophthalmopathy. TCRdb re-called the multiplex PCR reads with MiXCR, one entry per CDR3 protein. Here the sample spans 300,000 to 400,000 distinct CDR3 sequences, 21% being singletons. Material for sequencing was blood. Receptors were obtained from a woman aged 50 to 60 with Graves' hyperthyroidism. The CDR3 runs from the conserved cysteine through the conserved F or W. Fields, in order: V gene, clone size, D gene, J gene, CDR3 protein, CDR3 DNA. The D gene is left open where the match is weak. Only some rows state a clone size, as once, few, many or a class for expanded clones.

TRBV19,.,.,TRBJ2-2,CASSADWGPGGELFF,TGTGCCAGTAGTGCCGATTGGGGGCCAGGCGGGGAGCTGTTTTTT
TRBV7-6,many,.,TRBJ2-1,CASSPEVGVHSYNEQFF,TGTGCCAGCAGCCCGGAAGTAGGGGTACACTCCTACAATGAGCAGTTCTTC
TRBV7-2,.,.,TRBJ2-5,CASSLASGSRETQYF,TGTGCCAGCAGCTTAGCATCCGGGAGCCGGGAGACCCAGTACTTC
TRBV12-3/TRBV12-4,many,.,TRBJ2-2,CASSLTGNTGELFF,TGTGCCAGCAGTTTAACAGGGAACACCGGGGAGCTGTTTTTT
TRBV18,many,TRBD2,TRBJ2-3,CASSPTGTSVDTQYF,TGTGCCAGCTCACCCACCGGGACTAGCGTCGATACGCAGTATTTT
TRBV20-1,many,TRBD1,TRBJ2-7,CSARDPGQGSADEQYF,TGCAGTGCTAGAGATCCGGGACAGGGGTCCGCTGACGAGCAGTACTTC
TRBV5-1,many,TRBD2,TRBJ2-1,CASAGGTSNEQFF,TGCGCCAGCGCGGGGGGGACATCCAATGAGCAGTTCTTC
TRBV25-1,.,TRBD2,TRBJ2-5,CASRTSGGVETQYF,TGTGCCAGCAGAACGTCCGGGGGGGTAGAGACCCAGTACTTC
TRBV4-1,many,.,TRBJ1-5,CASSQQDQPQHF,TGCGCCAGCAGCCAACAAGATCAGCCCCAGCATTTT
TRBV27,many,TRBD1,TRBJ2-5,CASSNSRGSYQETQYF,TGTGCCAGCAGTAACAGCAGGGGGTCGTACCAAGAGACCCAGTACTTC
TRBV11-2,few,.,TRBJ2-2,CASSVQVKRTGELFF,TGTGCCAGCAGCGTCCAGGTTAAGAGGACCGGGGAGCTGTTTTTT
TRBV5-1,.,.,TRBJ1-5,CASSPGTGNNQPQHF,TGCGCCAGCAGCCCCGGAACAGGAAACAATCAGCCCCAGCATTTT
TRBV11-3,few,.,TRBJ2-5,CASSHWRGETQYF,TGTGCCAGCAGCCACTGGAGAGGAGAGACCCAGTACTTC
TRBV28,.,.,TRBJ2-4,CASSFGQFQYF,TGTGCCAGCAGTTTTGGACAGTTTCAGTACTTC
TRBV11-3,.,TRBD2,TRBJ2-7,CASSLERSPWTSGLYEQYF,TGTGCCAGCAGCTTAGAGCGATCCCCCTGGACTAGCGGACTCTACGAGCAGTACTTC
TRBV20-1,.,TRBD2,TRBJ2-5,CSGTGLGGALKTQYF,TGCAGTGGGACGGGACTCGGGGGGGCCCTGAAGACCCAGTACTTC
TRBV20-1,many,.,TRBJ1-1,CSASGVIRTEAFF,TGCAGTGCTAGCGGGGTAATTAGAACTGAAGCTTTCTTT
TRBV9,many,.,TRBJ2-2,CASSVGPYGELFF,TGTGCCAGCAGCGTAGGGCCATACGGGGAGCTGTTTTTT
TRBV6-6,many,TRBD1,TRBJ2-7,CANSYSMDRAYEQYF,TGTGCCAACAGTTACTCGATGGACAGGGCCTACGAGCAGTACTTC
TRBV3-1,.,.,TRBJ2-5,CASSPRPETQYF,TGTGCCAGCAGCCCCCGGCCGGAGACCCAGTACTTC
TRBV3-1,many,.,TRBJ1-1,CASSQGGYRAFF,TGTGCCAGCAGCCAAGGTGGGTATCGAGCTTTCTTT
TRBV9,.,.,TRBJ1-5,CASSVAGGVDQPQHF,TGTGCCAGCAGCGTAGCTGGAGGGGTGGATCAGCCCCAGCATTTT
TRBV27,.,TRBD2,TRBJ2-1,CASSLGGGLYNEQLF,TGTGCCAGCAGTTTGGGCGGGGGACTCTACAATGAGCAGCTCTTC